Below, one T cell receptor beta chain is given with its context. Its antigen is currently not known. No much larger clonotype is one base removed from it; base qualities were not supplied. RNA from unsorted whole blood was extracted with TRIzol reagent, and germline DNA was obtained with the DNeasy Blood & Tissue kit. Chronic HBV infection was present in the patients, and the patients were treatment-naive at sampling. Before surgery, 3 to 5 milliliters of peripheral blood were collected into K2EDTA tubes. Using a constant-region primer and ProtoScript II reverse transcriptase, TCRbeta-specific cDNA was reverse-transcribed from approximately 0.5 ug total RNA. TCRbeta libraries were built with three nested multiplex PCR rounds, a slightly modified ARM-PCR procedure. Multiplex TRBV1-TRBV30 forward primers and a Cbeta reverse primer were used in the first two PCR rounds, each of which was run for around 10 cycles. Sample barcodes and Illumina adapters were attached in a final 25-cycle PCR using Deep VentR polymerase. Before sequencing, amplicons of 200-500 bp were gel-purified using a QIAquick gel extraction kit. TCRbeta amplicons were sequenced on an Illumina HiSeq 2500 with 250-bp paired-end reads. Processing in the source paper ran as follows. Quality trimming of reads was performed with Trimmomatic v0.33, and paired reads were merged with FLASH v1.2.11 so that full CDR3 sequences could be recovered. V, D and J germline segments were assigned to the rearranged TCRbeta sequences using MiGEC v1.2.1b. Clonotype statistics and Shannon-Wiener diversity indices were calculated with VDJtools v1.0.0. To cut down on sampling bias, every analysis after diversity analysis relied on just the 250 most abundant clonotypes from each sample. TCRdb reprocessed the public reads (quality trimming at Q25 with fastp, clone calling with MiXCR) and kept in-frame beta chains. Each CDR3 protein gets just one entry, which takes the most common genes and DNA from the rows behind it. The V and J calls were determined by TCRdb, not by the authors. The sample table records some 200,000 distinct CDR3 sequences; approximately 65% of these occur just once. The leading ten clones occupy around 7.1% of the sample.

The data were taken from a study of tumor-infiltrating lymphocytes in primary liver carcinoma (dated by TCRdb to the late 2010s). Study-wide context: About five patients with histopathologically diagnosed primary liver carcinoma underwent surgical resection in China between November 2015 and 2016. The five patients had tumors of stage T1-T3 N0M0, with maximum diameters ranging from roughly 4.2 to 11 cm. High reproducibility was observed for the technical replicate repertoires, with mean shared-clone rates roughly 0.92 and correlation coefficients above 0.95. Each sample produced about 3.5 to 8 million productive TCRbeta reads, and read depth showed no significant difference between tissue types. TCRbeta repertoire sequencing, expression microarrays and whole-exome sequencing were combined in the study across five regions of each liver tumor, with adjacent normal tissue and blood also included. A total of some 35 specimens from 5 patients went through TCRbeta repertoire sequencing, namely 25 tumor regions, 5 adjacent noncancerous liver tissues and 5 peripheral blood samples. The five patients, three men and two women aged 30 to 69 years, had hepatocellular carcinoma (four) or combined HCC and intrahepatic cholangiocarcinoma (one).

What the work shows at the level of the full study, not this receptor alone: Only the TCR beta chain was sequenced, so true repertoire diversity is likely underestimated because unpaired alpha chains were not captured. Compared with blood, tumors had a significantly larger share of the repertoire taken up by the top 250 clones (p = 0.039). Repertoire overlap was higher between tumor regions (mean around 35%) than tumor-adjacent (approximately 17%) or tumor-blood (about 14%) pairs, consistent with antigen-driven expansion. Only a few patients were included in the study, and the authors note that the findings should be validated in a larger study. Since the samples were bulk and unsorted, there was no way to compare CD4+ and CD8+ T cell repertoires.

From the cysteine through the phenylalanine, the CDR3 covers 12 amino acids. Only CDR3 DNA remains: 36 bases, in frame from the first base. Between the V and J ends, shortened by 9 bases and 12 bases respectively, the junction contains 20 bases. CDR1 and CDR2, looked up from the germline V gene, are MNHEY and SVGAGI. The rearrangement combines TRBV6-5 with TRBJ1-1, with no reliable assignment of the D segment. The receptor was isolated from a woman aged 55-69 years with primary liver carcinoma and hepatitis B virus infection. The sample taken for sequencing was peripheral blood. The nucleotide sequence reads as follows: TGTGCCAGTAGTCCCGGGCAGCAAAAAACTTTCTTT. Its product reads: CASSPGQQKTFF.